These T cell receptor beta chains were read from a single sample in a study of CD8 T cells in Susac syndrome. TCRdb re-analysed the immunoSEQ multiplex PCR reads in MiXCR, keeping a single row per CDR3 protein. The table shows 95,000 to 150,000 distinct CDR3 sequences, with 93% occurring only once. Sequencing was done on a sample of CD8+ T cells from PBMCs. The source is a human donor with multiple sclerosis. Each CDR3 is given without its conserved first and last residue.

V gene: TRBV11-2
CDR3 length: 11
CDR3 protein: ASSGGVVAEAF

V gene: TRBV7-9
CDR3 length: 14
CDR3 protein: ASSFERSGSYNEQF

V gene: TRBV7-9
CDR3 length: 11
CDR3 protein: ASSFDSLYEQY

V gene: TRBV12-3/TRBV12-4
CDR3 length: 15
CDR3 protein: ASSPRTGRGNTGELF

V gene: TRBV7-2
CDR3 length: 15
CDR3 protein: ASLPTRRDVYNSPLH

V gene: TRBV23-1
CDR3 length: 17
CDR3 protein: ASSPRRVRRGGSNQPQH

V gene: TRBV15
CDR3 length: 12
CDR3 protein: ATSRDRENNEQF

V gene: TRBV29-1
CDR3 length: 13
CDR3 protein: SVRGLAGGQETQY

V gene: TRBV7-9
CDR3 length: 14
CDR3 protein: ASSPDRLTGNYGYT

V gene: TRBV6-4
CDR3 length: 12
CDR3 protein: ASSEGQATDTQY

V gene: TRBV7-2
CDR3 length: 13
CDR3 protein: ASSFEGLSTDTQY

V gene: TRBV12-3/TRBV12-4
CDR3 length: 10
CDR3 protein: ASSPLANEQF

V gene: TRBV5-4
CDR3 length: 13
CDR3 protein: ASSWGGGVQETQY

V gene: TRBV5-1
CDR3 length: 13
CDR3 protein: ASSLESAWTYEQY

V gene: TRBV6-5
CDR3 length: 11
CDR3 protein: ASSLGDGVELF

V gene: TRBV9
CDR3 length: 16
CDR3 protein: ASSVLAGGDLSYNEQF

V gene: TRBV28
CDR3 length: 11
CDR3 protein: ASTPGTYYEQY

V gene: TRBV27
CDR3 length: 11
CDR3 protein: ASSLSGDQPQH

V gene: TRBV6-6
CDR3 length: 11
CDR3 protein: AASRRGFQPQH

V gene: TRBV7-9
CDR3 length: 11
CDR3 protein: ASSSLGLSEQY

V gene: TRBV7-6
CDR3 length: 15
CDR3 protein: ASSTRTSGALESEQF

V gene: TRBV4-1
CDR3 length: 11
CDR3 protein: ASSLTRSYEQY

V gene: TRBV25-1
CDR3 length: 12
CDR3 protein: ATRLPGRRAEQF

V gene: TRBV11-2
CDR3 length: 11
CDR3 protein: ASSASPGQPQH

V gene: TRBV25-1
CDR3 length: 13
CDR3 protein: ASSEATGRDTEAF

V gene: TRBV20-1
CDR3 length: 11
CDR3 protein: SARGRGRTEAF

V gene: TRBV27
CDR3 length: 10
CDR3 protein: ASGLGGYGYT

V gene: TRBV27
CDR3 length: 14
CDR3 protein: ASRSTELRNYNEQF

V gene: TRBV20-1
CDR3 length: 13
CDR3 protein: SAHPRDLGSNEQF

V gene: TRBV13
CDR3 length: 15
CDR3 protein: ASRSARRDAYNSPLH

V gene: TRBV11-2
CDR3 length: 15
CDR3 protein: ASSLAQGAAWADTQY

V gene: TRBV28
CDR3 length: 15
CDR3 protein: ASSLPSGRLAKNIQY

V gene: TRBV11-3
CDR3 length: 12
CDR3 protein: ASSRQGSGNTIY

V gene: TRBV7-2
CDR3 length: 11
CDR3 protein: ASSFNRENEQF

V gene: TRBV5-1
CDR3 length: 12
CDR3 protein: ASSRSMNTGELF

V gene: TRBV12-3/TRBV12-4
CDR3 length: 14
CDR3 protein: ASSRPGASNTGELF